This entry lists 29 T cell receptor beta chains sequenced from one sample in a study of blood T cell repertoires in COVID-19. Profiled with immunoSEQ multiplex PCR; TCRdb holds only in-frame clones, not every one. Of tens of thousands of clones in the sample, approximately 83% were seen once. Sequencing used peripheral blood. The receptors stem from a woman aged 55-69 years with acute or convalescent COVID-19.

The J gene is TRBJ1-2, the V gene TRBV6-5; D is undetermined. Trimming shortened V by 4 bases and J by 5 bases, and 8 bases separated the two germline ends. The germline V gene has CDR1 MNHEY and CDR2 SVGAGI. The CDR3 is 12 residues long. CDR3 sequence reads: CASSSSRYGYTF. The CDR3 bases are TGTGCCAGCAGTTCCTCTCGGTATGGCTACACCTTC.

This clone was seen only a few times. This chain links TRBV19 with TRBJ1-5, with 8 bases that match TRBD1. The CDR3 covers 15 residues. With V trimmed by 5 bases and J by 7 bases, 10 bases remained unmatched. CDR1 LNHDA and CDR2 SQIVND come from the germline V gene (reference sequence). The CDR3 sequence is CASSSVGTGGQPQHF. The DNA of the CDR3 is TGTGCCAGTAGTTCGGTCGGGACAGGCGGCCAGCCCCAGCATTTT.

The CDR3 spells CASSFEWGVTEAFF. DNA of the CDR3: TGTGCCAGCAGCTTCGAGTGGGGGGTTACTGAAGCTTTCTTT. The chain links TRBV11-2 to TRBJ1-1; tentative D call: TRBD1 (5 bases). With 3 bases removed from V and 5 bases from J, the gap between germline ends came to 13 bases. The CDR3 spans 14 residues. Germline loops: CDR1 SGHAT, CDR2 FQNNGV.

The chain is built from TRBV18 and TRBJ2-1; TRBD2 matches 9 bases. The J segment lost 10 bases and the V segment lost 3 bases, leaving 16 bases of the junction unmatched. CDR3 size: 17 residues. Germline lookup yields CDR1 KGHSH and CDR2 LQKENI. CDR3 DNA: TGTGCCAGCTCACCCGGGGCCTTAGCGGGGGCCGGAGGGGAGCAGTTCTTC. This codes for CASSPGALAGAGGEQFF.

This clone showed up just a few times. V is TRBV19 and J is TRBJ1-6, with no clear D. Trimming pared 8 bases from V and 9 bases from J, leaving 17 bases between. This CDR3 region has 14 residues. Germline CDR1 is LNHDA and CDR2 is SQIVND (reference sequence). CDR3 sequence reads: CASSAGGGRSPLHF. In nucleotides, the CDR3 is TGTGCCAGTTCAGCGGGAGGAGGCCGTTCACCCCTCCACTTT.

The chain carries TRBV6-5 and TRBJ1-1; 10 bases match TRBD1. The ends lost 6 bases at V and 6 bases at J; junction bases unmatched: 4. From germline, CDR1 is MNHEY and CDR2 SVGAGI. This CDR3 region has 13 residues. The chain's CDR3 is CASSGQGGAEAFF. The CDR3 nucleotides are TGTGCCAGCAGCGGACAGGGGGGCGCTGAAGCTTTCTTT.

The CDR3 region has the DNA TGTGCCAGCAGCGTAGATGGGGACAGATGGTACAATGAGCAGTTCTTC. Translated: CASSVDGDRWYNEQFF. This rearrangement joins TRBV9 to TRBJ2-1; 7 bases match TRBD1. Germline CDR1 is SGDLS and CDR2 is YYNGEE. The trim removed 0 bases at V and 4 bases at J, leaving 7 bases unmatched. The CDR3 is made up of 16 amino acids.

In nucleotides, the CDR3 is TGTGCCAGCAGCCTATCCGGGACTAGAGGCAATGAGCAGTTCTTC. Amino acids: CASSLSGTRGNEQFF. V gene TRBV28 combines with J gene TRBJ2-1, with 8 positions matching TRBD2. The CDR3 totals 15 residues. From germline, CDR1 is MDHEN and CDR2 SYDVKM. Germline trimming cut 6 bases from V and 6 bases from J; bases unmatched to any gene: 10.

The V and J genes are TRBV28 and TRBJ1-4, with D perhaps matching TRBD1 (5 bases). The V end was cut by 0 bases, the J end by 0 bases, with 8 bases between. This CDR3 is built from 16 residues. Germline V CDR1 and CDR2: MDHEN, SYDVKM. CDR3 DNA: TGTGCCAGCAGTTTATGGGACATTGCAACTAATGAAAAACTGTTTTTT. Translating gives CASSLWDIATNEKLFF. Full variable domain (remainder filled in from reference TRBV28 and TRBJ1-4): DVKVTQSSRYLVKRTGEKVFLECVQDMDHENMFWYRQDPGLGLRLIYFSYDVKMKEKGDIPEGYSVSREKKERFSLILESASTNQTSMYLCASSLWDIATNEKLFFGSGTQLSVL.

This chain connects TRBV7-2 to TRBJ1-1; possible D gene TRBD1, 5 bases. V lost 3 bases and J 3 bases, leaving 11 bases between the germline ends. This CDR3 has 14 amino acids. CDR1 and CDR2 (germline): SGHTA, FQGNSA. The CDR3 DNA follows: TGTGCCAGCAGCTTGTCCAGGGCGCACACTGAAGCTTTCTTT. The encoded protein is CASSLSRAHTEAFF.

The chain is built from TRBV16 and TRBJ1-1; 8 nucleotides line up with TRBD1. The CDR3 is made up of 13 amino acids. V dropped 4 bases and J dropped 4; count of bases not matched to a gene: 2. Germline V gene data show CDR1 as KGHSY and CDR2 as FQNENV. The DNA of the CDR3 is TGTGCCAGCAGCCTACAGGGGGGCACTGAAGCTTTCTTT. It is translated as CASSLQGGTEAFF.

The gene calls are TRBV30 and TRBJ1-3; D gene ambiguous. This CDR3 is built from 14 residues. Germline V gene data show CDR1 as GTSNPN and CDR2 as SVGIG (reference sequence). The V and J ends lost 4 bases and 0 bases respectively, with 10 bases between them. The CDR3 reads CAWNSGLSGNTIYF. The CDR3 DNA is TGTGCCTGGAATAGTGGACTCTCTGGAAACACCATATATTTT.

V and J are TRBV28 and TRBJ1-1, with 9 bases lining up with TRBD1. This CDR3 has 16 residues. CDR1 MDHEN and CDR2 SYDVKM come from the germline V gene. Germline trimming cut 6 bases from V and 5 bases from J; bases unmatched to any gene: 13. CDR3 residues: CASRVTGDRDGTEAFF. In nucleotides, the CDR3 is TGTGCCAGCAGGGTTACGGGGGACAGGGACGGGACTGAAGCTTTCTTT.

This rearrangement joins TRBV3-1 (or the pseudogene TRBV3-2) to TRBJ2-3; 7 bases map to TRBD2. V gave up 2 bases and J gave up 3 bases; unmatched junction bases: 14. The length of the CDR3 is 18 residues. Looked up from germline, CDR1 is LGHDT and CDR2 is YNNKEL (reference sequence). CDR3 in amino acids: CASSQWVGGSMSTDTQYF. CDR3 DNA sequence: TGTGCCAGCAGCCAATGGGTCGGCGGGAGTATGAGTACAGATACGCAGTATTTT.

This chain links TRBV3-1 (or the pseudogene TRBV3-2) with TRBJ1-2; maybe TRBD1 (6 bases). V was cut by 4 bases and J by 3 bases, with 15 bases left in between. The CDR3 runs 15 residues. Germline CDR1 is LGHDT and CDR2 is YNNKEL (reference sequence). The CDR3 bases are TGTGCCAGCAGCCCATCTGCAACAGGGCACTATGGCTACACCTTC. Its translation is CASSPSATGHYGYTF.

The chain joins TRBV11-2 to TRBJ1-2; TRBD1 is a possible D gene (5 bases). Germline CDR1 and CDR2: SGHAT and FQNNGV. The CDR3 is 14 residues long. V lost 0 bases and J 6 bases, leaving 11 bases between the germline ends. The CDR3 protein is CASSLDSGQNGYTF. In DNA form, the CDR3 reads TGTGCCAGCAGCTTAGATTCAGGGCAGAATGGCTACACCTTC.

This chain uses TRBV9 with TRBJ2-2; 10 bases map to TRBD2. The CDR3 is 16 residues long. The J segment lost 5 bases and the V segment lost 4 bases, leaving 8 bases of the junction unmatched. In germline, CDR1 is SGDLS, CDR2 YYNGEE. CDR3 region: CASSSHASGGTGELFF. CDR3 in DNA: TGTGCCAGCAGCTCCCACGCTAGCGGGGGAACCGGGGAGCTGTTTTTT.

The CDR3 region is CASSAGNNSPLHF. DNA of the CDR3: TGTGCCAGCAGTGCCGGGAATAATTCACCCCTCCACTTT. This sequence joins TRBV2 and TRBJ1-6; D gene uncertain. Germline V gene lookup returns CDR1 SNHLY and CDR2 FYNNEI. The CDR3 length is 13 residues. Trimming removed 4 bases from V and 5 bases from J, with 6 bases in between.

The rearrangement joins TRBV27 to TRBJ1-5; 10 bases line up with TRBD1. This CDR3 comprises 14 residues. Germline V lookup: CDR1 MNHEY, CDR2 SMNVEV (reference sequence). Trimming cost V 9 bases and J 3 bases; bases outside gene matches: 5. CDR3 coding DNA: TGTGCCAGTAGGGACAGGGGCCACAATCAGCCCCAGCATTTT. As protein: CASRDRGHNQPQHF.

This clone was recorded once. The chain combines TRBV19 with TRBJ2-5, with 7 bases fitting TRBD1. Losses at the gene ends were 5 bases for V and 2 bases for J; bases not matched to a gene: 5. The germline V gene has CDR1 LNHDA and CDR2 SQIVND (reference sequence). The CDR3 spans 14 residues. Written as DNA, the CDR3 is TGTGCCAGTAGTCCCCGGGACAGACAAGAGACCCAGTACTTC. It is translated as CASSPRDRQETQYF.

The chain links TRBV6-1 to TRBJ2-6, with D unclear. CDR3 length: 15 amino acids. Trimming removed 3 bases at V and 1 base at J, with 7 bases between. Germline V gives CDR1 MNHNS, CDR2 SASEGT. CDR3 bases: TGTGCCAGCAGTGAGGTCGGGTCTGGGGCCAACGTCCTGACTTTC. Protein sequence: CASSEVGSGANVLTF.

This rearrangement joins TRBV11-2 to TRBJ2-4; 7 bases match TRBD1. Germline trimming cut 3 bases from V and 8 bases from J; bases unmatched to any gene: 7. There are 14 residues in the CDR3. Germline CDR1 is SGHAT and CDR2 is FQNNGV. The CDR3 protein is CASSFGQAKDIQYF. CDR3 nucleotide sequence: TGTGCCAGCAGCTTCGGACAGGCTAAAGACATTCAGTACTTC.

Only one count was recorded for this clone. The CDR3 reads CASSLGTGYSSGNTIYF. The CDR3 DNA sequence: TGTGCCAGCAGCTTGGGGACAGGGTATAGCTCTGGAAACACCATATATTTT. This chain joins TRBV7-6 and TRBJ1-3, with 9 bases fitting TRBD1. V dropped 3 bases and J dropped 0; count of bases not matched to a gene: 6. This CDR3 spans 17 amino acids. CDR1 is SGHVS and CDR2 is FNYEAQ in the germline V gene.

This CDR3 reads CATSRGVGSSYNSPLHF. The CDR3 bases are TGTGCCACCAGCAGAGGCGTCGGGAGCTCCTATAATTCACCCCTCCACTTT. V and J are TRBV15 and TRBJ1-6, with D uncertain. V shed 1 base and J shed 0 bases, with 10 bases lying between them. Germline V gene lookup returns CDR1 LNHNV and CDR2 YYDKDF (reference sequence). This CDR3 comprises 17 residues. Complete variable domain (other parts from reference TRBV15 and TRBJ1-6): DAMVIQNPRYQVTQFGKPVTLSCSQTLNHNVMYWYQQKSSQAPKLLFHYYDKDFNNEADTPDNFQSRRPNTSFCFLDIRSPGLGDTAMYLCATSRGVGSSYNSPLHFGNGTRLTVT.

The V and J genes are TRBV4-1 and TRBJ1-6; D not resolved. Trimming removed 1 base at V and 10 bases at J, with 23 bases between. The CDR3 is 18 amino acids. Per the germline V gene, CDR1 is MGHRA and CDR2 is YSYEKL. CDR3 DNA: TGCGCCAGCAGCCAAGTCCTAGGCGAATTTACGAGCCAATCACCCCTCCACTTT. It yields the protein CASSQVLGEFTSQSPLHF.

This clone was seen a few times. V is TRBV7-2 and J is TRBJ1-3, with D unresolved. There are 13 residues in the CDR3. Germline-derived CDR1 and CDR2 are SGHTA and FQGNSA. The ends were cut back, 2 bases at V and 6 bases at J, with 8 bases in the middle. CDR3 protein: CASSLWGENTIYF. Here the CDR3 DNA reads TGTGCCAGCAGCTTATGGGGAGAAAACACCATATATTTT.

The chain uses TRBV5-1 and TRBJ1-2; TRBD1 is a possible D gene (5 bases). The CDR3 is 13 residues long. Germline values: CDR1 SGHRS, CDR2 YFSETQ. Trimming pared 2 bases from V and 6 bases from J, leaving 11 bases between. In DNA, the CDR3 is TGCGCCAGCAGCTTTGGCAGGGAACATGGCTACACCTTC. This codes for CASSFGREHGYTF. The complete variable domain, with remaining parts taken from reference TRBV5-1 and TRBJ1-2, reads KAGVTQTPRYLIKTRGQQVTLSCSPISGHRSVSWYQQTPGQGLQFLFEYFSETQRNKGNFPGRFSGRQFSNSRSEMNVSTLELGDSALYLCASSFGREHGYTFGSGTRLTVV.

The gene calls are TRBV30 and TRBJ2-1, with 10 bases lining up with TRBD2. Germline trimming cut 3 bases from V and 9 bases from J; bases unmatched to any gene: 8. CDR1 is GTSNPN and CDR2 is SVGIG in the germline V gene (reference sequence). CDR3 length equals 14 residues. The CDR3 DNA sequence: TGTGCCTGGAGCCGGGGACTAGCGAACGTTGAGCAGTTCTTC. It yields the protein CAWSRGLANVEQFF. Variable domain in full (rest from reference TRBV30 and TRBJ2-1): SQTIHQWPATLVQPVGSPLSLECTVEGTSNPNLYWYRQAAGRGLQLLFYSVGIGQISSEVPQNLSASRPQDRQFILSSKKLLLSDSGFYLCAWSRGLANVEQFFGPGTRLTVL.

The rearrangement joins TRBV7-8 to TRBJ2-2; D might be TRBD2 (6 bases). Germline-derived CDR1 and CDR2 are SGHVS and FQNEAQ. V was cut by 8 bases and J by 3 bases, with 16 bases left in between. The CDR3 sequence is 15 residues long. The CDR3 DNA is TGTGCCAGCCGCCGCGGGCGGGATGACACCGGGGAGCTGTTTTTT. Protein sequence: CASRRGRDDTGELFF.